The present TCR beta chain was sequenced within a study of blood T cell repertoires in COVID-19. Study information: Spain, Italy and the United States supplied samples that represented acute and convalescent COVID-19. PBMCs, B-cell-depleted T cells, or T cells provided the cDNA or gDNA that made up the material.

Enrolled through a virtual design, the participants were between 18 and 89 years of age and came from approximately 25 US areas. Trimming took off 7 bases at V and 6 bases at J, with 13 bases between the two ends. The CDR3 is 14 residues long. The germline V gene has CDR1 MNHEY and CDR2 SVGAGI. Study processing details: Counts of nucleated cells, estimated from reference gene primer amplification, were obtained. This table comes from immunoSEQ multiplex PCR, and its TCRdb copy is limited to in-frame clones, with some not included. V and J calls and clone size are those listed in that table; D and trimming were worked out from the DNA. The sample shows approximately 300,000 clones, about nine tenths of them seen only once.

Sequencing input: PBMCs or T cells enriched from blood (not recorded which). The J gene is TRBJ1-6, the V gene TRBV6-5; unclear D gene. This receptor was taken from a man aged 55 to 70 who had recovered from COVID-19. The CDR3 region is CASTETPVNSPLHF. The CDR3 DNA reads TGTGCCAGCACCGAGACTCCCGTTAATTCACCCCTCCACTTT.